One sample yielded the 5 T cell receptor beta chains listed below, sequenced in a study of T cell responses to AZD1222 COVID-19 vaccine. Profiling relied on immunoSEQ multiplex PCR, and the TCRdb table lists in-frame clones only, not all of them. The sample has 150,000 or so clones, roughly 88% seen once. Sample: peripheral blood, taken 28 days after the second AZD1222 dose. Receptors originate from an adult who received the AZD1222 COVID-19 vaccine.

The chain employs TRBV7-9 and TRBJ1-1, with D unresolved. There are 13 residues in the CDR3. Germline CDR1 is SEHNR and CDR2 is FQNEAQ (reference sequence). V lost 5 bases, J lost 1 base, and 8 bases lay in between. The CDR3 DNA is TGTGCCAGCAGCCCCCGGCGGAACACTGAAGCTTTCTTT. Its translation is CASSPRRNTEAFF. The full variable domain, its missing parts supplied by reference TRBV7-9 and TRBJ1-1, is DTGVSQNPRHKITKRGQNVTFRCDPISEHNRLYWYRQTLGQGPEFLTYFQNEAQLEKSRLLSDRFSAERPKGSFSTLEIQRTEQGDSAMYLCASSPRRNTEAFFGQGTRLTVV.

The table lists this clone with a count of one. The rearrangement joins TRBV2 to TRBJ2-7, with a possible D match to TRBD1 (6 bases). The CDR3 runs to 15 residues. The V end was cut by 6 bases, the J end by 0 bases, with 15 bases between. Per the germline V gene, CDR1 is SNHLY and CDR2 is FYNNEI. The CDR3 nucleotides are TGTGCCAGCAGCCACGACAGGACCCGCTCCTACGAGCAGTACTTC. This encodes CASSHDRTRSYEQYF.

The chain recombines TRBV11-3 with TRBJ1-6; D uncertain. Germline CDR1 is SGHNT and CDR2 is YENEEA. Trimming took off 4 bases at V and 8 bases at J, with 18 bases between the two ends. The CDR3 loop spans 16 amino acids. The CDR3 is CASSSPFVGVHSPLHF. CDR3 coding DNA: TGTGCCAGCAGCTCCCCTTTTGTGGGTGTCCATTCACCCCTCCACTTT.

The CDR3 loop is CASSSAVKTVAKNIQYF. In nucleotides, the CDR3 is TGTGCCAGCAGTTCCGCGGTTAAGACAGTAGCCAAAAACATTCAGTACTTC. J is TRBJ2-4 and V is TRBV28; a possible D gene is TRBD1 (5 bases). There are 17 residues in the CDR3. Germline CDR1 is MDHEN and CDR2 is SYDVKM. V was shortened by 4 bases and J by 0 bases, with 16 bases between the two germline ends. Full variable domain (rest looked up from reference TRBV28 and TRBJ2-4): DVKVTQSSRYLVKRTGEKVFLECVQDMDHENMFWYRQDPGLGLRLIYFSYDVKMKEKGDIPEGYSVSREKKERFSLILESASTNQTSMYLCASSSAVKTVAKNIQYFGAGTRLSVL.

This rearrangement joins TRBV2 to TRBJ2-7; 9 bases line up with TRBD2. CDR1 is SNHLY and CDR2 is FYNNEI in the germline V gene. Trimming cost V 3 bases and J 4 bases; bases outside gene matches: 13. The CDR3 consists of 17 residues. The CDR3 coding sequence is TGTGCCAGCAGTGACCCGGGCCGTCTAGCGGGAATTTACGAGCAGTACTTC. As protein: CASSDPGRLAGIYEQYF. The full variable domain, completed using reference TRBV2 and TRBJ2-7, is EPEVTQTPSHQVTQMGQEVILRCVPISNHLYFYWYRQILGQKVEFLVSFYNNEISEKSEIFDDQFSVERPDGSNFTLKIRSTKLEDSAMYFCASSDPGRLAGIYEQYFGPGTRLTVT.